The next 16 T cell receptor beta chains were all read from a single sample in a study of siplizumab effects on memory and regulatory T cells. Generated by immunoSEQ multiplex PCR, the TCRdb table keeps only in-frame clones and is missing some. The sample carries 100,000 or so clones, around 95% recorded once. The sample taken for sequencing was non-Treg CD4+ T cells sorted from blood. These receptors all come from a human donor in good health.

The chain employs TRBV5-1 and TRBJ2-7; 9 nucleotides match TRBD1. Trimming took 7 bases from V and 3 from J; bases not matched to a gene: 14. The CDR3 runs to 16 residues. Germline CDR1 reads SGHRS; CDR2 reads YFSETQ. The CDR3 DNA reads as TGCGCCAGCGTCGCCCTCCCCGGGACAGGGAGCTACGAGCAGTACTTC. Its translation is CASVALPGTGSYEQYF.

With regard to this clone: The sample carries other DNA sequences with the same CDR3. This chain links TRBV18 with TRBJ1-2; 7 bases are a match to TRBD1. Trimming took 2 bases from V and 5 from J; bases not matched to a gene: 2. From germline, CDR1 is KGHSH and CDR2 LQKENI. This CDR3 is built from 13 residues. The DNA for the CDR3 is TGTGCCAGCTCACCAGACAGGGCTTATGGCTACACCTTC. It specifies CASSPDRAYGYTF.

This sequence joins TRBV28 and TRBJ1-1, with D unresolved. The CDR3 is 13 residues long. In germline, CDR1 is MDHEN, CDR2 SYDVKM. V lost 8 bases, J lost 0 bases, and 10 bases lay in between. The CDR3 DNA is TGTGCCAGCTATGGGCAGATGAACACTGAAGCTTTCTTT. Protein product: CASYGQMNTEAFF.

This clone was detected once. The identical CDR3 is also encoded by other nucleotide sequences in the sample. The chain is built from TRBV5-4 and TRBJ1-5; D is ambiguous. Germline lookup yields CDR1 SGHNT and CDR2 YYREEE (reference sequence). Trimming cost V 3 bases and J 4 bases, with 8 bases left between them. The CDR3 has 13 residues. CDR3 bases: TGTGCCAGCAGCTCTGACACGAATCAGCCCCAGCATTTT. Protein: CASSSDTNQPQHF.

V is TRBV7-9 and J is TRBJ2-3, with TRBD2 identical over 13 bases. The V gene's germline CDR1 is SEHNR and CDR2 FQNEAQ (reference sequence). The CDR3 is 16 amino acids. V shed 5 bases, J shed 3 bases, and the junction held 5 bases outside the gene matches. The CDR3, as DNA: TGTGCCAGCAGCCCCGGGACTAGCGGGGTGACAGATACGCAGTATTTT. Its protein is CASSPGTSGVTDTQYF.

This rearrangement joins TRBV6-5 to TRBJ2-5; 7 bases fit TRBD1. This CDR3 spans 14 amino acids. After removal of 5 bases from V and 1 base from J, the junction contained 4 bases not matched to a gene. Germline loops: CDR1 MNHEY, CDR2 SVGAGI. The CDR3 DNA reads as TGTGCCAGCAGTCCACGACAGGGCCAAGAGACCCAGTACTTC. Its protein product is CASSPRQGQETQYF.

Points on this clone: This same CDR3 is encoded by further DNA sequences in the sample. This chain joins TRBV7-2 and TRBJ2-3, with 7 bases matching TRBD2. The CDR3 spans 14 residues. V shed 6 bases, J shed 1 base, and the junction held 4 bases outside the gene matches. Germline V lookup: CDR1 SGHTA, CDR2 FQGNSA. The CDR3 bases are TGTGCCAGCAGTCTTGGGAGGGGCACAGATACGCAGTATTTT. This gives the protein CASSLGRGTDTQYF.

The sample holds one count of this clone. V and J are TRBV6-1 and TRBJ1-6; 7 nucleotides match TRBD1. Per the germline V gene, CDR1 is MNHNS and CDR2 is SASEGT. The CDR3 sequence is 15 residues long. J was trimmed by 5 bases and V by 8 bases; bases with no gene match: 9. The CDR3 is CASAGQDWDNSPLHF. The CDR3 coding sequence is TGTGCCAGCGCTGGACAGGATTGGGATAATTCACCCCTCCACTTT.

The chain carries TRBV18 and TRBJ2-5; tentative D call: TRBD1 (5 bases). V was clipped by 0 bases and J by 2 bases, with 13 bases between them. The V gene's germline CDR1 is KGHSH and CDR2 LQKENI. The CDR3 is 16 residues long. The CDR3 sequence is CASSPPNQGPQETQYF. CDR3 nucleotide sequence: TGTGCCAGCTCACCACCGAACCAGGGTCCACAAGAGACCCAGTACTTC.

Remarks on this clone: This sample includes further DNA sequences coding for the same CDR3. The CDR3 region is CASSARDRGYEQYF. In DNA form, the CDR3 reads TGTGCCAGCAGCGCCCGGGACAGGGGGTACGAGCAGTACTTC. The gene calls are TRBV9 and TRBJ2-7, with 11 bases identical to TRBD1. V shed 3 bases and J 4 bases; nucleotides not matched to a gene: 3. The CDR3 extends over 14 amino acids. Germline CDR1 and CDR2: SGDLS and YYNGEE.

The V call is TRBV14, the J call TRBJ2-7; D gene unclear. CDR1 and CDR2 from the germline V gene are SGHDN and FVKESK. The CDR3 has 16 residues. V lost 2 bases and J 0 bases, leaving 14 bases between the germline ends. The chain's CDR3 is CASSQRHGFPSYEQYF. Here the CDR3 DNA reads TGTGCCAGCAGCCAACGTCACGGGTTCCCCTCCTACGAGCAGTACTTC.

The chain is built from TRBV4-1 and TRBJ1-3; 7 bases line up with TRBD1. The CDR3 is 15 amino acids. V lost 1 base, J lost 2 bases, and 2 bases stayed unmatched. Per the germline V gene, CDR1 is MGHRA and CDR2 is YSYEKL. CDR3 in DNA: TGCGCCAGCAGCCAAGTACAGGGGACTGGAAACACCATATATTTT. This sequence encodes CASSQVQGTGNTIYF.

DNA of the CDR3: TGTGCCAGCAGCGTAGCTCAGGGGACTAACTATGGCTACACCTTC. This sequence encodes CASSVAQGTNYGYTF. The chain carries TRBV9 and TRBJ1-2; possibly TRBD1 for D (6 bases). The CDR3 has 15 residues. Trimming took off 0 bases at V and 0 bases at J, with 9 bases between the two ends. The germline CDR1 and CDR2 sequences are SGDLS and YYNGEE.

This clone was observed a handful of times. The same CDR3 can be traced to other DNA sequences in this sample. The chain carries TRBV28 and TRBJ1-5; weak D call: TRBD1 (5 bases). Germline CDR1 reads MDHEN; CDR2 reads SYDVKM. The ends were cut back, 4 bases at V and 6 bases at J, with 7 bases in the middle. The CDR3 is 12 residues long. The CDR3 sequence: CASSWGSQPQHF. The CDR3 DNA reads as TGTGCCAGCAGTTGGGGGTCTCAGCCCCAGCATTTT.

The table lists this clone with a count of one. This sequence joins TRBV5-1 and TRBJ2-3; D remains ambiguous. The CDR3 runs to 12 residues. Germline V CDR1 and CDR2: SGHRS, YFSETQ. Between the trimmed V and J ends, which lost 4 bases and 6 bases, there was a span of 9 bases. CDR3 loop: CASSVEVDTQYF. CDR3 coding DNA: TGCGCCAGCAGCGTGGAAGTGGATACGCAGTATTTT.

This chain links TRBV5-4 with TRBJ2-7; 10 nucleotides line up with TRBD2. V was clipped by 4 bases and J by 7 bases; unmatched bases: 8. Germline V gene lookup returns CDR1 SGHNT and CDR2 YYREEE (reference sequence). This CDR3 spans 14 amino acids. In nucleotides, the CDR3 is TGTGCCAGCAGCGCCGGGACTAGCGCCCTAGAGCAGTACTTC. Its protein is CASSAGTSALEQYF.